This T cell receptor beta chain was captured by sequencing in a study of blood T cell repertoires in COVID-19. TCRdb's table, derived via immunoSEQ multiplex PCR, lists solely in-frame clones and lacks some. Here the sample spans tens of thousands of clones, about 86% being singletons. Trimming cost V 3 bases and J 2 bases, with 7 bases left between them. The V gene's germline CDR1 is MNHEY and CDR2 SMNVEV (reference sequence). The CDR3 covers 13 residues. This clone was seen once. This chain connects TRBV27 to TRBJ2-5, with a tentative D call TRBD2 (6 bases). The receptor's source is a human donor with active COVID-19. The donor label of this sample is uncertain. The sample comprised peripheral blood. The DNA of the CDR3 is TGTGCCAGCAGTTTTCGGGAGCAAGAGACCCAGTACTTC. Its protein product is CASSFREQETQYF.